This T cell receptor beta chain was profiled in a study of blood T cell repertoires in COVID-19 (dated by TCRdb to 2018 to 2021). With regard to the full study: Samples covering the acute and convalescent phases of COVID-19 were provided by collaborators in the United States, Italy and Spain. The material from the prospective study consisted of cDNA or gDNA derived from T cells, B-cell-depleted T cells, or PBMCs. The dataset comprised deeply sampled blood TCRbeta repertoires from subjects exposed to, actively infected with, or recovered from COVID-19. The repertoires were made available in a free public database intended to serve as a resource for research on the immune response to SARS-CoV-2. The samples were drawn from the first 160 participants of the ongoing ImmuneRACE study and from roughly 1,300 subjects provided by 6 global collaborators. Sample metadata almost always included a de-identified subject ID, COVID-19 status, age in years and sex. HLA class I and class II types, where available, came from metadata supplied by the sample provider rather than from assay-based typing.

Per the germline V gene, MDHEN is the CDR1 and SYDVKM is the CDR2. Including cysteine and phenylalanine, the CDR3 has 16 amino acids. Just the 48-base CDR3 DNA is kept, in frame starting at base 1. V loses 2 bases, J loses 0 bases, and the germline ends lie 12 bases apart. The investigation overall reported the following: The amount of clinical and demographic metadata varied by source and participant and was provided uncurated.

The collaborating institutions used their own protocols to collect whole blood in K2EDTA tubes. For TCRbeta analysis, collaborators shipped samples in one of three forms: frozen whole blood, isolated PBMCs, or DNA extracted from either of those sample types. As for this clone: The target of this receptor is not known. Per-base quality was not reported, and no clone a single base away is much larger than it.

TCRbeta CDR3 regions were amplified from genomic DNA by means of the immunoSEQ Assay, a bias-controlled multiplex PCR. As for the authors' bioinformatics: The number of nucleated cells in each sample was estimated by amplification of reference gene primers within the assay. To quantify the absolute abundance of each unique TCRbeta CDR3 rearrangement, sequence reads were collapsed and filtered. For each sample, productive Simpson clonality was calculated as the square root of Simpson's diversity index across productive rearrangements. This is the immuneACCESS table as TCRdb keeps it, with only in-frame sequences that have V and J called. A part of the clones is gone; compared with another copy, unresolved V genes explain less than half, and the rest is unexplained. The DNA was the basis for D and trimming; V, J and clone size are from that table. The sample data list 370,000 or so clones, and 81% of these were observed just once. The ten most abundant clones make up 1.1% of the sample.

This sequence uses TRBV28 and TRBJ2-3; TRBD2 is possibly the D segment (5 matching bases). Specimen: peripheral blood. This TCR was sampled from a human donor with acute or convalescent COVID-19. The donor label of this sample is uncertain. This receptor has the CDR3 CASSLMASSSTDTQYF. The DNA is TGTGCCAGCAGTTTAATGGCTAGCTCTAGCACAGATACGCAGTATTTT. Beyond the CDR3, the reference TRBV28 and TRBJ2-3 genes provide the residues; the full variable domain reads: DVKVTQSSRYLVKRTGEKVFLECVQDMDHENMFWYRQDPGLGLRLIYFSYDVKMKEKGDIPEGYSVSREKKERFSLILESASTNQTSMYLCASSLMASSSTDTQYFGPGTRLTVL.